Listed here are 29 T cell receptor beta chains from one sample, sequenced in a study of blood T cells in healthy people across ages. Then a second PCR, running roughly 7 to 11 cycles, was carried out with a sample-barcoded 5' primer and a J-beta primer mix. MiXCR, run by TCRdb on the 5' RACE reads, gives a single entry per CDR3 protein. The table includes 780,000 or so distinct CDR3 sequences, approximately 25% detected once. The same sample was also used in a study of T cells of mothers and their children.

The sequenced sample was blood. Receptors were obtained from a boy aged 5 to 17 in good health.

There are a few counts of this clonotype. The CDR3 sequence is CASSNPRGNNEQFF. CDR3 in DNA: TGTGCCAGCAGCAACCCTCGGGGGAACAATGAGCAGTTCTTC. The rearrangement links TRBV27 to TRBJ2-1; the D gene is possibly TRBD2 (6 bases). Trimming shortened V by 6 bases and J by 5 bases, and 14 bases separated the two germline ends. The CDR3 runs to 14 residues. Germline CDR1 MNHEY, CDR2 SMNVEV (reference sequence).

This rearrangement joins TRBV5-1 to TRBJ1-2; unclear D gene. Trimming left V 4 bases short and J 4 bases short, with 14 bases between. This CDR3 region has 14 residues. CDR1 is SGHRS, CDR2 YFSETQ, per germline. The CDR3 DNA reads TGCGCCAGCAGCCCCGGTGAGGAGATCTATGGCTACACCTTC. Protein: CASSPGEEIYGYTF.

This clonotype came up a few times. The V gene is TRBV5-1, the J gene TRBJ2-1, with 7 positions matching TRBD1. Looked up from germline, CDR1 is SGHRS and CDR2 is YFSETQ. The CDR3 extends over 14 amino acids. J was trimmed by 9 bases and V by 3 bases; bases with no gene match: 9. The CDR3 DNA follows: TGCGCCAGCAGCTCAGGGGGTATATCGGGTGAGCAGTTCTTC. Translated: CASSSGGISGEQFF.

This clonotype was recorded a few times. The V gene is TRBV29-1, the J gene TRBJ2-3, with 7 bases lining up with TRBD2. The J segment lost 3 bases and the V segment lost 6 bases, leaving 18 bases of the junction unmatched. Germline CDR1 and CDR2: SQVTM and ANQGSEA. This CDR3 contains 17 residues. CDR3 coding DNA: TGCAGCGTCGGACGTGGGAGAGCAGCGGGAAGGACAGATACGCAGTATTTT. Translation gives CSVGRGRAAGRTDTQYF.

As regards this clonotype: A read error may account for a junction end that differs from germline. CDR3 loop: CASSYPGLAGVNGQFF. CDR3 coding DNA: TGTGCCAGCAGTTACCCGGGACTAGCGGGGGTCAATGGGCAGTTCTTC. The V gene is TRBV6-2 or TRBV6-3, the J gene TRBJ2-1, with 14 bases identical to TRBD2. CDR1 and CDR2 from the germline V gene are MNHEY and SVGEGT. The CDR3 is 16 residues long.

This chain uses TRBV7-9 with TRBJ2-1, with D unresolved. Between the trimmed V and J ends, which lost 0 bases and 5 bases, there was a span of 2 bases. Germline V gene lookup returns CDR1 SEHNR and CDR2 FQNEAQ (reference sequence). The CDR3 has 12 amino acids. The CDR3 here is CASSLANNEQFF. The DNA for the CDR3 is TGTGCCAGCAGCTTAGCTAACAATGAGCAGTTCTTC.

This clonotype was observed a handful of times. The rearrangement uses TRBV6-2 or TRBV6-3 and TRBJ2-7; 8 bases agree with TRBD1. The CDR3 contains 15 residues. Germline CDR1 and CDR2: MNHEY and SVGEGT. The junction had 11 bases not matched to a gene; V was cut back by 5 bases and J by 5 bases. CDR3 in DNA: TGTGCCAGCAGTAGAGGACAGGGCGGGTTCGACGAGCAGTACTTC. This translates into CASSRGQGGFDEQYF.

The chain uses TRBV5-1 and TRBJ2-7, with 7 nucleotides matching TRBD1. The germline V gene has CDR1 SGHRS and CDR2 YFSETQ. The V gene end was trimmed by 0 bases and the J gene end by 0 bases; junction bases not matched to a gene: 3. This CDR3 has 15 residues. The CDR3 here is CASSLVGQYSYEQYF. CDR3 bases: TGCGCCAGCAGCTTGGTGGGACAGTACTCCTACGAGCAGTACTTC.

The sample holds a few counts of this clonotype. The V call is TRBV14, the J call TRBJ2-3; 12 bases match TRBD2. Trimming took 2 bases from V and 4 from J; bases not matched to a gene: 4. Germline CDR1 reads SGHDN; CDR2 reads FVKESK. The CDR3 totals 16 residues. CDR3 region: CASSQPSSGRADTQYF. In DNA, the CDR3 is TGTGCCAGCAGCCAACCCTCTAGCGGGAGGGCAGATACGCAGTATTTT.

This clonotype came up a few times. CDR3 DNA: TGCGCCAGCAGCCCGGACGGACAGGGGGAGGGCTATGGCTACACCTTC. Translating it yields CASSPDGQGEGYGYTF. The J gene is TRBJ1-2, the V gene TRBV5-1; TRBD1 matches 10 bases. CDR1 SGHRS and CDR2 YFSETQ come from the germline V gene. This CDR3 is built from 16 residues. V dropped 4 bases and J dropped 4; count of bases not matched to a gene: 10.

V and J are TRBV5-1 and TRBJ2-5; D is perhaps TRBD2 (5 bases). The CDR3 is made up of 17 amino acids. CDR1 is SGHRS and CDR2 is YFSETQ in the germline V gene. Trimming took 5 bases from V and 1 from J, leaving 21 bases between them. CDR3 loop: CASRFPRASRIQETQYF. The DNA of the CDR3 is TGCGCCAGCAGATTCCCCCGGGCTAGCCGGATCCAAGAGACCCAGTACTTC.

This clonotype was detected only a few times. Written as DNA, the CDR3 is TGTGCCAGCAGTTTTGTGAGCACAGATACGCAGTATTTT. This codes for CASSFVSTDTQYF. The V call is TRBV27, the J call TRBJ2-3; no firm D call. Germline V CDR1 and CDR2: MNHEY, SMNVEV (reference sequence). The CDR3 covers 13 residues. V gave up 3 bases and J gave up 0 bases, with 4 bases separating them.

This sequence joins TRBV29-1 and TRBJ2-7; D is undetermined. The V end lost 7 bases, the J end lost 7 bases, and 14 bases lay between the germline ends. The CDR3 is 11 residues long. Germline loops: CDR1 SQVTM, CDR2 ANQGSEA. CDR3: CSGVRVGEQYF. The CDR3 coding sequence is TGCAGCGGGGTCCGGGTGGGGGAGCAGTACTTC.

This clonotype was found many times. The chain has TRBV21-1 and TRBJ2-5; TRBD1 was called by the table and not checked on the DNA. Near its end, the DNA agrees better with TRBJ2-1, so the J call may be wrong. TRBV21-1 corresponds to a pseudogene. The CDR3 runs to 12 residues. CDR3 residues: CASRQGAGEQFF. The CDR3 DNA reads as TGTGCCAGCCGGCAGGGGGCTGGGGAGCAGTTCTTC.

This clonotype was recorded a few times. The chain has TRBV4-3 and TRBJ2-2, with D tentatively TRBD2 (6 bases). The CDR3 consists of 14 residues. Trimming stripped 0 bases from V and 6 bases from J, with 8 bases between. Germline lookup yields CDR1 LGHNA and CDR2 YSLEER. CDR3 protein: CASSQDWRAGELFF. For the CDR3, the DNA is TGCGCCAGCAGCCAAGATTGGAGGGCCGGGGAGCTGTTTTTT.

The rearrangement joins TRBV20-1 to TRBJ2-3; TRBD1 agrees at 9 bases. Per the germline V gene, CDR1 is DFQATT and CDR2 is SNEGSKA (reference sequence). This CDR3 has 14 amino acids. Trimming took 6 bases from V and 3 from J; bases not matched to a gene: 7. This chain's CDR3 is CSANTGGRTDTQYF. CDR3 nucleotides: TGCAGTGCCAATACAGGGGGCAGGACAGATACGCAGTATTTT.

This clonotype was found a few times. This chain connects TRBV3-1 to TRBJ2-6, with D perhaps matching TRBD2 (6 bases). The CDR3 loop spans 20 amino acids. The V gene lost 1 base and the J gene lost 0 bases, with 19 bases spanning the gap. CDR1 is LGHDT, CDR2 YNNKEL, per germline (reference sequence). Written as DNA, the CDR3 is TGTGCCAGCAGCCAAGCTCGGCTAGCGACCACCGCCTCTGGGGCCAACGTCCTGACTTTC. It specifies CASSQARLATTASGANVLTF. Drawing the rest from reference TRBV3-1 and TRBJ2-6, the complete variable domain is DTAVSQTPKYLVTQMGNDKSIKCEQNLGHDTMYWYKQDSKKFLKIMFSYNNKELIINETVPNRFSPKSPDKAHLNLHINSLELGDSAVYFCASSQARLATTASGANVLTFGAGSRLTVL.

V is TRBV29-1 and J is TRBJ2-2; D tentatively reads TRBD1 or TRBD2 (5 bases each). V lost 8 bases and J lost 2, with 12 bases in between. This CDR3 spans 13 amino acids. CDR1 and CDR2 from the germline V gene are SQVTM and ANQGSEA. CDR3 loop: CSSWDGNTGELFF. DNA of the CDR3: TGCAGCTCCTGGGACGGAAACACCGGGGAGCTGTTTTTT.

This chain connects TRBV11-2 to TRBJ1-2; 7 bases match TRBD1. Germline CDR1 is SGHAT and CDR2 is FQNNGV. The CDR3 has 18 residues. The trim removed 0 bases at V and 7 bases at J, leaving 17 bases unmatched. The CDR3 loop is CASSLELGEKGARSGYTF. The CDR3, as DNA: TGTGCCAGCAGCTTAGAACTCGGGGAAAAGGGGGCGCGATCTGGCTACACCTTC.

The chain has TRBV20-1 and TRBJ2-2; 10 bases map to TRBD1. Looked up from germline, CDR1 is DFQATT and CDR2 is SNEGSKA (reference sequence). This CDR3 is built from 14 residues. J gave up 4 bases and V 5 bases, and 4 bases lay outside the gene matches. The CDR3 DNA is TGCAGTGCTGGGACAGGGGCCATCACCGGGGAGCTGTTTTTT. Translated, it gives CSAGTGAITGELFF.

Only a few counts were recorded for this clonotype. The chain joins TRBV24-1 to TRBJ2-5; 7 nucleotides agree with TRBD1. V gave up 3 bases and J gave up 4 bases; unmatched junction bases: 4. The CDR3 contains 14 residues. Germline V gives CDR1 KGHDR, CDR2 SFDVKD. The CDR3 nucleotides read TGTGCCACCAGTGATGGGACAGACTCAGAGACCCAGTACTTC. Translating it yields CATSDGTDSETQYF.

The rearrangement uses TRBV19 and TRBJ1-1, with a tentative D call TRBD1 (6 bases). The ends were cut back, 5 bases at V and 6 bases at J, with 13 bases in the middle. Germline CDR1 LNHDA, CDR2 SQIVND (reference sequence). The CDR3 loop spans 13 amino acids. The CDR3 reads CASSPGGGAEAFF. CDR3 coding DNA: TGTGCCAGTAGTCCAGGCGGGGGCGCTGAAGCTTTCTTT.

This clonotype was detected many times. The V gene is TRBV7-6, the J gene TRBJ2-7; 9 positions agree with TRBD1. The CDR3 loop spans 15 amino acids. After removal of 4 bases from V and 2 bases from J, the junction contained 6 bases not matched to a gene. Germline values: CDR1 SGHVS, CDR2 FNYEAQ. The CDR3 is CASSSGQGSAYEQYF. The CDR3 nucleotides read TGTGCCAGCAGCTCCGGACAGGGGAGCGCCTACGAGCAGTACTTC.

The sample holds a few counts of this clonotype. J is TRBJ2-7 and V is TRBV29-1; perhaps TRBD1 as D (6 bases). Germline V lookup: CDR1 SQVTM, CDR2 ANQGSEA. Trimming removed 5 bases at V and 4 bases at J, with 12 bases between. This CDR3 is 12 amino acids long. This CDR3 is CSVRQADYEQYF. CDR3 bases: TGCAGCGTTAGACAGGCAGATTACGAGCAGTACTTC.

A few counts support this clonotype. This chain connects TRBV3-1 to TRBJ2-5, with 9 positions matching TRBD2. V dropped 4 bases and J dropped 0; count of bases not matched to a gene: 9. Germline V gene data show CDR1 as LGHDT and CDR2 as YNNKEL (reference sequence). The CDR3 extends over 17 amino acids. CDR3 protein: CASSPFKAGGYQETQYF. The CDR3 DNA reads TGTGCCAGCAGCCCCTTTAAGGCGGGAGGGTACCAAGAGACCCAGTACTTC.

The chain links TRBV12-3 or TRBV12-4 to TRBJ2-5; tentative D call: TRBD1 (6 bases). The CDR3 has 14 amino acids. V was shortened by 7 bases and J by 5 bases, with 17 bases between the two germline ends. This CDR3 is CASKSDRWYETQYF. CDR3 in DNA: TGTGCCAGCAAAAGTGACAGGTGGTACGAGACCCAGTACTTC.

V usage is TRBV12-5 and J usage is TRBJ2-3, with a tentative D call TRBD2 (7 bases). V lost 7 bases and J 4 bases, leaving 18 bases between the germline ends. CDR1 and CDR2 from the germline V gene are LGHNT and FRNRAP. The CDR3 is 15 residues long. Here the CDR3 reads CASALGGQNPDTQYF. CDR3 DNA: TGTGCTAGTGCCCTGGGGGGGCAGAATCCAGATACGCAGTATTTT.

This clonotype was recorded a few times. This chain links TRBV11-2 with TRBJ2-5, with D tentatively TRBD1 or TRBD2 (5 bases each). With 2 bases removed from V and 4 bases from J, the gap between germline ends came to 20 bases. This CDR3 is built from 17 residues. Germline V gives CDR1 SGHAT, CDR2 FQNNGV. CDR3 sequence: CASSLTPLVGAGETQYF. The DNA of the CDR3 is TGTGCCAGCAGCTTAACACCCCTTGTCGGGGCGGGAGAGACCCAGTACTTC.

The chain uses TRBV7-8 and TRBJ2-7, with 8 positions matching TRBD1. This CDR3 contains 18 residues. The junction had 17 bases not matched to a gene; V was cut back by 5 bases and J by 2 bases. CDR1 is SGHVS, CDR2 FQNEAQ, per germline. The CDR3 nucleotides read TGTGCCAGCAGCCCGCGGTGGAGGACAGGGAGGTTCCCCTACGAGCAGTACTTC. Translation gives CASSPRWRTGRFPYEQYF.